Each of the 18 T cell receptor beta chains below was sequenced from the same sample in a study of cytomegalovirus exposure and HLA in healthy donors. Researchers ran the PCR with 60 Vbeta and 13 Jbeta primers. Using immunoSEQ multiplex PCR, the repertoire was profiled, and TCRdb retains in-frame clones only, with some absent. Of roughly 150,000 clones in the sample, 82% were seen once. The sequencing sample was made of PBMCs. These TCRs come from a girl between 10 and 17 years old in good health and CMV-seropositive.

In this sample, this clone turned up once. V gene TRBV25-1 combines with J gene TRBJ1-1, with D unresolved. Germline V gives CDR1 MGHDK, CDR2 SYGVNS. The CDR3 runs 12 residues. This chain's CDR3 is CAHNKSGTEAFF. The DNA for the CDR3 is TGTGCTCACAACAAATCGGGCACTGAAGCTTTCTTT.

The V call is TRBV11-2, the J call TRBJ1-2; D possibly corresponds to TRBD1 (5 bases). V lost 1 base and J lost 3, with 18 bases in between. The germline CDR1 and CDR2 sequences are SGHAT and FQNNGV. CDR3 size: 17 residues. Written as DNA, the CDR3 is TGTGCCAGCAGCTTAGCGCATTATACTTCGGGGGACTATGGCTACACCTTC. This encodes CASSLAHYTSGDYGYTF.

V is TRBV5-4 and J is TRBJ2-3; 12 nucleotides agree with TRBD2. Per the germline V gene, CDR1 is SGHNT and CDR2 is YYREEE (reference sequence). V gave up 5 bases and J gave up 4 bases; unmatched junction bases: 5. This CDR3 has 15 amino acids. The CDR3 loop is CASRVTSGGSDTQYF. DNA of the CDR3: TGTGCCAGCAGGGTGACTAGCGGGGGATCAGATACGCAGTATTTT.

This clone came up a few times. The rearrangement joins TRBV5-1 to TRBJ2-1, with 8 bases that match TRBD2. CDR3 length: 18 residues. V lost 3 bases and J lost 3; bases outside the gene matches: 14. The V gene's germline CDR1 is SGHRS and CDR2 YFSETQ. The CDR3 here is CASSSSWGSGMDYNEQFF. CDR3 bases: TGCGCCAGCAGCTCCAGTTGGGGTAGCGGGATGGACTACAATGAGCAGTTCTTC.

This chain uses TRBV5-1 with TRBJ2-7, with 12 bases matching TRBD2. This CDR3 has 16 residues. With 3 bases clipped from V and 9 bases from J, the junction kept 13 bases outside the gene matches. Germline V gene data show CDR1 as SGHRS and CDR2 as YFSETQ. CDR3 protein: CASSSSSGGALSGQYF. The CDR3 DNA reads as TGCGCCAGCAGCTCGTCTAGCGGGGGGGCCTTAAGCGGGCAGTACTTC.

The V gene is TRBV27, the J gene TRBJ2-5; 12 nucleotides line up with TRBD2. This CDR3 spans 16 amino acids. CDR1 and CDR2 (germline): MNHEY, SMNVEV (reference sequence). The junction had 8 bases not matched to a gene; V was cut back by 4 bases and J by 5 bases. CDR3 residues: CASSYSSGGAYETQYF. In DNA, the CDR3 is TGTGCCAGCAGTTATTCTAGCGGGGGGGCTTACGAGACCCAGTACTTC.

The chain is built from TRBV15 and TRBJ2-1; 7 bases align to TRBD2. The length of the CDR3 is 17 residues. Unmatched junction bases numbered 10, after V lost 4 bases and J lost 1 base. Per the germline V gene, CDR1 is LNHNV and CDR2 is YYDKDF (reference sequence). CDR3 in DNA: TGTGCCACCAGCATGGGAGGGCCTTCTACTTCCTACAATGAGCAGTTCTTC. Residues: CATSMGGPSTSYNEQFF.

This chain joins TRBV6-5 and TRBJ2-2; D not resolved. The CDR3 length is 14 residues. The V end lost 2 bases, the J end lost 1 base, and 5 bases lay between the germline ends. Germline-derived CDR1 and CDR2 are MNHEY and SVGAGI. The DNA for the CDR3 is TGTGCCAGCAGTTACGGCCGGAACACCGGGGAGCTGTTTTTT. Translation gives CASSYGRNTGELFF.

The rearrangement uses TRBV10-3 and TRBJ2-3; D remains unclear. V lost 7 bases to trimming and J lost 1 base, with 3 bases between them. This CDR3 has 11 amino acids. Looked up from germline, CDR1 is ENHRY and CDR2 is SYGVKD. The CDR3 spells CAITGTDTQYF. For the CDR3, the DNA is TGTGCCATCACTGGCACAGATACGCAGTATTTT.

V gene TRBV30 combines with J gene TRBJ2-3; 11 bases match TRBD2. The germline CDR1 and CDR2 sequences are GTSNPN and SVGIG (reference sequence). V lost 4 bases, J lost 4 bases, and 4 bases stayed unmatched. The CDR3 loop spans 14 amino acids. CDR3 in amino acids: CAWKGTSGADTQYF. CDR3 DNA: TGTGCCTGGAAGGGGACTAGCGGAGCAGATACGCAGTATTTT. Variable domain in full (rest from reference TRBV30 and TRBJ2-3): SQTIHQWPATLVQPVGSPLSLECTVEGTSNPNLYWYRQAAGRGLQLLFYSVGIGQISSEVPQNLSASRPQDRQFILSSKKLLLSDSGFYLCAWKGTSGADTQYFGPGTRLTVL.

The rearrangement links TRBV9 to TRBJ2-7; weak D call: TRBD2 (5 bases). CDR1 is SGDLS and CDR2 is YYNGEE in the germline V gene. V was trimmed by 0 bases and J by 5 bases, leaving 15 bases between them. The length of the CDR3 is 15 residues. CDR3 residues: CASSVDLAGINEQYF. The CDR3 DNA reads TGTGCCAGCAGCGTAGATCTAGCTGGGATCAACGAGCAGTACTTC.

The chain links TRBV10-3 to TRBJ2-7; 8 bases match TRBD1. The germline V gene encodes CDR1 ENHRY and CDR2 SYGVKD. CDR3 size: 16 residues. V was clipped by 3 bases and J by 4 bases; unmatched bases: 11. The CDR3 loop is CAISDSSGQEGYEQYF. The CDR3 DNA sequence: TGTGCCATCAGTGACTCCTCGGGACAGGAGGGATACGAGCAGTACTTC.

J is TRBJ2-7 and V is TRBV13, with 11 bases identical to TRBD2. The length of the CDR3 is 17 residues. CDR1 is PRHDT, CDR2 FYEKMQ, per germline (reference sequence). V dropped 1 base and J dropped 2; count of bases not matched to a gene: 7. The CDR3 DNA reads as TGTGCCAGCAGCTTAGACCCCGGGACTAGCGGCACCTACGAGCAGTACTTC. It translates to CASSLDPGTSGTYEQYF.

The rearrangement joins TRBV30 to TRBJ2-1, with 11 positions matching TRBD2. The CDR3 is 13 amino acids. Germline CDR1 GTSNPN, CDR2 SVGIG (reference sequence). Trimming cost V 7 bases and J 9 bases; bases outside gene matches: 8. The CDR3 region has the DNA TGTGCCTACACCCCCCTAGCGGGAGGTGAGCAGTTCTTC. This sequence encodes CAYTPLAGGEQFF.

The chain joins TRBV29-1 to TRBJ2-7; D may be TRBD1 (6 bases). The CDR3 spans 12 residues. The V gene lost 3 bases and the J gene lost 2 bases, with 8 bases spanning the gap. Germline CDR1 reads SQVTM; CDR2 reads ANQGSEA. Here the CDR3 reads CSVETGAYEQYF. In DNA form, the CDR3 reads TGCAGCGTTGAGACAGGAGCCTACGAGCAGTACTTC.

The J gene is TRBJ1-5, the V gene TRBV30; D ambiguous. The CDR3 consists of 14 residues. CDR1 and CDR2 (germline): GTSNPN, SVGIG (reference sequence). The V end lost 0 bases, the J end lost 3 bases, and 9 bases lay between the germline ends. The CDR3 DNA reads TGTGCCTGGAGTGTTGGCCGTTCCAATCAGCCCCAGCATTTT. The encoded protein is CAWSVGRSNQPQHF.

This chain connects TRBV13 to TRBJ1-4; D is ambiguous. The length of the CDR3 is 13 residues. Trimming left V 1 base short and J 5 bases short, with 5 bases between. Germline CDR1 PRHDT, CDR2 FYEKMQ (reference sequence). The DNA for the CDR3 is TGTGCCAGCAGCTTAGCCGCGAATGAAAAACTGTTTTTT. Translated, it gives CASSLAANEKLFF.

V and J are TRBV7-9 and TRBJ1-1, with a possible D match to TRBD1 (5 bases). From germline, CDR1 is SEHNR and CDR2 FQNEAQ (reference sequence). Trimming removed 5 bases at V and 6 bases at J, with 10 bases between. The CDR3 is made up of 12 amino acids. The CDR3 is CASSIRGAEAFF. The CDR3 DNA sequence: TGTGCCAGCAGCATACGGGGGGCTGAAGCTTTCTTT.